These T cell receptor beta chains were read from a single sample in a study of blood T cells in healthy people across ages. Via MiXCR, TCRdb re-called the 5' RACE reads, giving one row per CDR3 protein. The table includes approximately 790,000 distinct CDR3 sequences, approximately 67% detected once. Sequencing was carried out using blood. The receptors come from a man aged 30-40 years in good health. Both conserved end residues are part of each CDR3. Fields, in order: V gene, clone size, D gene, J gene, CDR3 protein, CDR3 DNA. The D gene is left open where the match is weak. Rows may omit the clone size; those that give it use once, few, many or a size class.

>TRBV4-3|few|TRBD1|TRBJ2-7
CASSQGPQGALEQYF
TGCGCCAGCAGCCAAGGTCCCCAGGGGGCTTTAGAGCAGTACTTC
>TRBV27|-|TRBD2|TRBJ2-5
CASRSSGRQETQYF
TGTGCCAGCAGGTCTAGCGGGCGCCAAGAGACCCAGTACTTC
>TRBV9|-|TRBD1|TRBJ1-4
CANAGRWAGGRLFF
TGTGCCAACGCTGGTAGATGGGCAGGGGGAAGACTGTTTTTT
>TRBV7-8|-|-|TRBJ2-7
CASSLGTRSGEQYF
TGTGCCAGCAGCTTGGGGACAAGGTCGGGCGAGCAGTACTTC
>TRBV6-2/TRBV6-3|-|-|TRBJ2-4
CASSFQGGIQYF
TGTGCCAGCAGTTTCCAGGGGGGCATTCAGTACTTC
>TRBV6-2/TRBV6-3|-|-|TRBJ2-3
CASRTRGTDTQYF
TGTGCCAGCAGGACTAGAGGGACAGATACGCAGTATTTT
>TRBV7-2|-|-|TRBJ2-7
CASSLENSYYEQYF
TGTGCCAGCAGCTTAGAAAACTCCTACTACGAGCAGTACTTC
>TRBV7-3|few|TRBD2|TRBJ2-3
CASSPSLGRGDTQYF
TGTGCCAGCAGCCCCTCCTTGGGGAGGGGCGATACGCAGTATTTT
>TRBV7-2|few|-|TRBJ2-7
CASSSGLLRAQYF
TGTGCCAGCAGCTCTGGGCTCCTGAGGGCCCAGTACTTC
>TRBV6-2/TRBV6-3|-|TRBD2|TRBJ2-7
CASRKTSGNEQYF
TGTGCCAGCAGGAAAACTAGCGGCAACGAGCAGTACTTC
>TRBV7-8|-|-|TRBJ2-7
CASSPIVSSYEQYF
TGTGCCAGCAGCCCAATCGTTTCCTCCTACGAGCAGTACTTC
>TRBV5-4|-|-|TRBJ2-1
CASSLEWEDEQFF
TGTGCCAGCAGCTTGGAATGGGAGGATGAGCAGTTCTTC